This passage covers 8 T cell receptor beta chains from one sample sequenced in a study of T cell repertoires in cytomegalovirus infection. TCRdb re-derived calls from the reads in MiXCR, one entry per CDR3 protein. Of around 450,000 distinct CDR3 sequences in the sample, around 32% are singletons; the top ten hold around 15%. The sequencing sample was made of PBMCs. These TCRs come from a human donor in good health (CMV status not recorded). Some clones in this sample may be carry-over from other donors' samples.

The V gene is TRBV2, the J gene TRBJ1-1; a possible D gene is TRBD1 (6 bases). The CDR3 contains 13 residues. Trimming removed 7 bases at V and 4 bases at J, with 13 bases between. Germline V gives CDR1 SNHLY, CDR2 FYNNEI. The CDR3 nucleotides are TGTGCCAGCATTTCCCAGGGGATCACTGAAGCTTTCTTT. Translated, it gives CASISQGITEAFF. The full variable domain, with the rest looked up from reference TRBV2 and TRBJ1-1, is EPEVTQTPSHQVTQMGQEVILRCVPISNHLYFYWYRQILGQKVEFLVSFYNNEISEKSEIFDDQFSVERPDGSNFTLKIRSTKLEDSAMYFCASISQGITEAFFGQGTRLTVV.

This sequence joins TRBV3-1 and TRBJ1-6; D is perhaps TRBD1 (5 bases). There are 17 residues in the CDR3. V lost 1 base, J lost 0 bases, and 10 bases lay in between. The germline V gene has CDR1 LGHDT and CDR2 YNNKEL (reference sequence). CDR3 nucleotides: TGTGCCAGCAGCCAAGTTCGCCAGGGCTCCTATAATTCACCCCTCCACTTT. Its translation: CASSQVRQGSYNSPLHF.

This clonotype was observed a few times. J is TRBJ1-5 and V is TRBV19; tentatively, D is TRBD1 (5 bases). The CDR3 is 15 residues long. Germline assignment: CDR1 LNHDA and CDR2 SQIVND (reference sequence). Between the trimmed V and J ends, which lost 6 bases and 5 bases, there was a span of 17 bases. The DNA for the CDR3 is TGTGCCAGTAGGGAAAGGGGAAAAGTGGATCAGCCCCAGCATTTT. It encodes CASRERGKVDQPQHF. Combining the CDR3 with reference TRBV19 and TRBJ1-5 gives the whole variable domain DGGITQSPKYLFRKEGQNVTLSCEQNLNHDAMYWYRQDPGQGLRLIYYSQIVNDFQKGDIAEGYSVSREKKESFPLTVTSAQKNPTAFYLCASRERGKVDQPQHFGDGTRLSIL.

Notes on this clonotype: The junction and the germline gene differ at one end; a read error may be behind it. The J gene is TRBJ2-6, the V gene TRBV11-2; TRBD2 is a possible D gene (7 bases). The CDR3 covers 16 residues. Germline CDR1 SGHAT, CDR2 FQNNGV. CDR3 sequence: CAGSLVGGARADVLTF. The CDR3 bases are TGTGCCGGCAGCTTAGTAGGGGGGGCCCGAGCGGACGTCCTGACTTTC.

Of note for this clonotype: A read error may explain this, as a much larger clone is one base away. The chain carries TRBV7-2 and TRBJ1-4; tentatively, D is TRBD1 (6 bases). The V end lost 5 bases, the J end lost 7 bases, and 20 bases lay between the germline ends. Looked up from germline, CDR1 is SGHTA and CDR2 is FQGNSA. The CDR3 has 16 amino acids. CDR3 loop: CASSAPSGGGGEKLFF. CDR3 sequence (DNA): TGTGCCAGCAGCGCACCTTCCGGGGGCGGCGGTGAAAAACTGTTTTTT. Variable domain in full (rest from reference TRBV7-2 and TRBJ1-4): GAGVSQSPSNKVTEKGKDVELRCDPISGHTALYWYRQSLGQGLEFLIYFQGNSAPDKSGLPSDRFSAERTGGSVSTLTIQRTQQEDSAVYLCASSAPSGGGGEKLFFGSGTQLSVL.

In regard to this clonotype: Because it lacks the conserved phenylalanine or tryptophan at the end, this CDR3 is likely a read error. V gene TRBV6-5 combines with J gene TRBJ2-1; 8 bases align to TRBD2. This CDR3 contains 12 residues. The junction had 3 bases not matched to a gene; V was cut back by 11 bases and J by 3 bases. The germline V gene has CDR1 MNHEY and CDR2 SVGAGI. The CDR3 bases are TGTGCCTACCGGGGGGGCTACAATGAGCAGTTCTTA. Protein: CAYRGGYNEQFL.

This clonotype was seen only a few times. The CDR3 nucleotides are TGTGCCAGCAGCCCCAGGGTCTCCGGGGAGCTGTTTTTT. Protein product: CASSPRVSGELFF. The V gene is TRBV12-3 or TRBV12-4, the J gene TRBJ2-2; D might be TRBD1 (5 bases). Trimming pared 6 bases from V and 6 bases from J, leaving 11 bases between. This CDR3 is 13 amino acids long.

CDR3: CSAKEGRTYEQYF. The CDR3 nucleotides read TGCAGTGCTAAGGAAGGCCGGACCTACGAGCAGTACTTC. V gene TRBV20-1 combines with J gene TRBJ2-7; D ambiguous. Germline CDR1 is DFQATT and CDR2 is SNEGSKA (reference sequence). Between the trimmed V and J ends, which lost 4 bases and 2 bases, there was a span of 12 bases. The CDR3 covers 13 residues.